Sequencing of this T cell receptor beta chain was carried out in a study of blood T cell repertoires in COVID-19. Across the whole study: Italy, Spain and the United States were the sources of the convalescent and acute COVID-19 samples. PBMCs, B-cell-depleted T cells, or T cells were the source of the cDNA or gDNA that made up the material.

The trim removed 5 bases at V and 7 bases at J, leaving 11 bases unmatched. This CDR3 comprises 16 residues. Germline V gives CDR1 SEHNR, CDR2 FQNEAQ (reference sequence). Authors' processing steps: Reference gene primer amplification in the assay estimated nucleated cell counts. The protocol was immunoSEQ multiplex PCR, while the TCRdb copy is restricted to in-frame clones and leaves out a portion. Clonal size and the V and J genes are those of that table, whereas D and trimming came from the DNA. The sample lists approximately 200,000 clones; 65% to 85% were seen once. The J gene is TRBJ2-2, the V gene TRBV7-9, with TRBD2 matching over 9 bases. The sample was peripheral blood. This TCR was sampled from a woman in her twenties or thirties who had recovered from COVID-19. The CDR3 DNA reads as TGTGCCAGCAGCATTAGCGGGAGTTTAGGACGCGGGGAGCTGTTTTTT. Its protein product is CASSISGSLGRGELFF.